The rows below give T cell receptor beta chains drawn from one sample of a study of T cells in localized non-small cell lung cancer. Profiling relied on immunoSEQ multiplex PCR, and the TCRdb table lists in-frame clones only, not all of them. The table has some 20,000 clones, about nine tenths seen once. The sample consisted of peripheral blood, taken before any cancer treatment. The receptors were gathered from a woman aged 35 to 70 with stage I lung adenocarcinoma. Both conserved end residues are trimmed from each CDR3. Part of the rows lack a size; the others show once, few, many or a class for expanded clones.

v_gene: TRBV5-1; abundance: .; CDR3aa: ASSFAQGGQETQY
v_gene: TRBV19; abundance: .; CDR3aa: ASTPAASSSYEQF
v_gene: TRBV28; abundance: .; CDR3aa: ASSFTSGNPYEQY
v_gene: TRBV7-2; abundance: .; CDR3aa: ASSLLGGVFDEQF
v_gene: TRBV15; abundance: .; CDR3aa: ATSREGTSGYEQY
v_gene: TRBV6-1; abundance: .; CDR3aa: ASRLHEYYGYT
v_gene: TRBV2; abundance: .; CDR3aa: ASTALTVSDTEAF
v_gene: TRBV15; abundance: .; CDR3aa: ATRGGWAYNEQF
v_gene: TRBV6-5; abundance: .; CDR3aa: ASHPTGATDTQY
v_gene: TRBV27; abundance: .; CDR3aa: ASSLWDRGSGANVLT
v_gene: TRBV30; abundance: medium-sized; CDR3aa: AWSVREGSGAWGPQH
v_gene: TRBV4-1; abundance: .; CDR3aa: ASSPKTGGRESATQY
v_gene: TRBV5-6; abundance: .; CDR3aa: ASSYYRLAEQF
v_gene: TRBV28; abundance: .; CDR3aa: ASSSVDLGRIQY
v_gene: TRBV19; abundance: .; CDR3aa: ASSMQAQGRGETQY
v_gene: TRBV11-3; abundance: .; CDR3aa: ASSLEGLAGDNEQF
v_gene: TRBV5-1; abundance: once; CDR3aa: ASSSDRGFTDTQY
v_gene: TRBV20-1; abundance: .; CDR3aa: SGNQDTQY